The 23 T cell receptor beta chains given below trace back to one sample, sequenced in a study of T cells in Graves' hyperthyroidism and ophthalmopathy. The CDR3 regions of TCR beta were amplified from RNA transcripts. HTBI primers were employed in a first-round RT-PCR of the TCR CDR3. TCRdb itself ran the multiplex PCR reads through MiXCR, one entry per CDR3 protein. The sample contains more than 450,000 distinct CDR3 sequences, around 13% of which appear only once. Sequences were obtained from blood. The receptors shown here come from a woman in her thirties or forties with Graves' hyperthyroidism.

This clonotype has a count of ten or more. V is TRBV27 and J is TRBJ1-1, with unresolved D. Looked up from germline, CDR1 is MNHEY and CDR2 is SMNVEV (reference sequence). V dropped 5 bases and J dropped 4 bases, with 8 bases sitting between them. This CDR3 spans 12 amino acids. CDR3 amino acids: CASSVDGTEAFF. CDR3 nucleotide sequence: TGTGCCAGCAGTGTCGACGGCACTGAAGCTTTCTTT.

This clonotype came up many times. This rearrangement joins TRBV2 to TRBJ2-7, with 7 bases aligning to TRBD2. The V gene end was trimmed by 0 bases and the J gene end by 1 base; junction bases not matched to a gene: 9. Germline V gene data show CDR1 as SNHLY and CDR2 as FYNNEI. The CDR3 consists of 17 residues. The CDR3 is CASSEALFLAESYEQYF. The CDR3 DNA reads as TGTGCCAGCAGTGAAGCGCTCTTTCTAGCGGAATCCTACGAGCAGTACTTC.

This clonotype showed up many times. This rearrangement joins TRBV6-1 to TRBJ2-7, with TRBD1 identical over 9 bases. This CDR3 has 15 residues. Germline CDR1 reads MNHNS; CDR2 reads SASEGT. J lost 3 bases, V lost 4 bases, and 7 bases had no gene match. CDR3 sequence: CASSGAQGAYYEQYF. For the CDR3, the DNA is TGTGCCAGCAGTGGCGCACAGGGGGCGTACTACGAGCAGTACTTC.

This clonotype was counted many times. This rearrangement joins TRBV20-1 to TRBJ2-1; tentative D call: TRBD2 (5 bases). This CDR3 has 14 amino acids. CDR1 and CDR2 (germline): DFQATT, SNEGSKA (reference sequence). V was pared by 3 bases and J by 7 bases, with 16 bases between. Here the CDR3 reads CSARRAGEVNEQFF. CDR3 bases: TGCAGTGCTAGGAGGGCCGGAGAAGTTAATGAGCAGTTCTTC.

The chain combines TRBV15 with TRBJ1-2, with D perhaps matching TRBD1 (6 bases). Germline lookup yields CDR1 LNHNV and CDR2 YYDKDF (reference sequence). This CDR3 comprises 15 residues. Trimming took off 2 bases at V and 4 bases at J, with 14 bases between the two ends. CDR3 DNA: TGTGCCACCAGCAGAAACAGGGAGAGGGGCTATGGCTACACCTTC. Its protein product is CATSRNRERGYGYTF.

This clonotype appeared many times. The chain recombines TRBV11-2 with TRBJ2-1; 12 bases fit TRBD2. This CDR3 spans 15 amino acids. The J segment lost 7 bases and the V segment lost 6 bases, leaving 7 bases of the junction unmatched. Germline-derived CDR1 and CDR2 are SGHAT and FQNNGV. The CDR3 region has the DNA TGTGCCAGCAGACTCCTAGCGGGAGGGTGGAATGAGCAGTTCTTC. Translated, it gives CASRLLAGGWNEQFF.

The sample holds a few counts of this clonotype. The rearrangement joins TRBV10-1 to TRBJ2-1, with TRBD2 identical over 9 bases. V lost 0 bases to trimming and J lost 8 bases; unmatched junction nucleotides: 5. Germline V gives CDR1 WNHNN, CDR2 SYGVQD (reference sequence). The CDR3 length is 15 residues. The DNA of the CDR3 is TGCGCCAGCAGTGAGTCTAGCGGGAGTCTTGATGAGCAGTTCTTC. Residues: CASSESSGSLDEQFF.

In its sample, this clonotype was seen many times. This chain links TRBV5-1 with TRBJ2-7; 7 bases agree with TRBD2. The germline V gene has CDR1 SGHRS and CDR2 YFSETQ. This CDR3 has 14 amino acids. The junction had 9 bases not matched to a gene; V was cut back by 9 bases and J by 0 bases. The CDR3 DNA reads as TGCGCCAACCCCGCGGGGGACCGCTCCTACGAGCAGTACTTC. Amino acid sequence: CANPAGDRSYEQYF.

This clonotype has more than one count but fewer than ten. The rearrangement joins TRBV27 to TRBJ2-7, with D hard to call. Germline V gene sequence: CDR1 MNHEY, CDR2 SMNVEV (reference sequence). Trimming cost V 5 bases and J 1 base, with 12 bases left between them. CDR3 length equals 14 residues. CDR3 in DNA: TGTGCCAGCAGTCCCCGGACGGCTTCCTACGAGCAGTACTTC. Its translation: CASSPRTASYEQYF.

This clonotype has ten or more counts. The V call is TRBV10-3, the J call TRBJ2-7, with D unresolved. The germline gives CDR1 ENHRY, CDR2 SYGVKD. Deletions cut 7 bases from V and 6 bases from J, with 10 bases between. The CDR3 has 11 residues. CDR3: CAINLLPEQYF. CDR3 coding DNA: TGTGCCATCAATCTCCTTCCCGAGCAGTACTTC.

This clonotype appeared many times. The gene calls are TRBV28 and TRBJ2-6, with a tentative D call TRBD1 (5 bases). Per the germline V gene, CDR1 is MDHEN and CDR2 is SYDVKM. The CDR3 runs to 15 residues. V was cut by 3 bases and J by 2 bases, with 8 bases left in between. The CDR3 coding sequence is TGTGCCAGCAGTTTCCCCAGGGCTGGGGCCAACGTCCTGACTTTC. This gives the protein CASSFPRAGANVLTF.

Comment on this clonotype: Lacking the conserved final phenylalanine or tryptophan, this CDR3 likely reflects a read error. V usage is TRBV28 and J usage is TRBJ1-5, with D possibly TRBD1 on 6 matching bases. The CDR3 contains 15 residues. Germline V CDR1 and CDR2: MDHEN, SYDVKM. V lost 4 bases, J lost 3 bases, and 13 bases lay in between. The chain's CDR3 is CASSSPGQLNQPQHL. DNA of the CDR3: TGTGCCAGCAGTTCCCCAGGACAGCTCAATCAGCCCCAGCATCTT.

This clonotype was observed at least ten times. This chain links TRBV12-3 or TRBV12-4 with TRBJ1-5, with D hard to call. V shed 3 bases and J shed 3 bases, with 9 bases lying between them. The CDR3 contains 14 residues. The CDR3, as DNA: TGTGCCAGCAGTTTCGACACGTCCAATCAGCCCCAGCATTTT. Protein product: CASSFDTSNQPQHF.

In this sample, this clonotype turned up a few times. V is TRBV9 and J is TRBJ2-1; TRBD2 matches 11 bases. Germline CDR1 reads SGDLS; CDR2 reads YYNGEE. The CDR3 consists of 15 residues. V was pared by 2 bases and J by 5 bases, with 3 bases of the junction left unmatched. CDR3 in amino acids: CASSVLAGGNNEQFF. CDR3 sequence (DNA): TGTGCCAGCAGCGTTCTAGCGGGAGGCAACAATGAGCAGTTCTTC.

This clonotype was seen many times. The V gene is TRBV6-1, the J gene TRBJ1-1; D gene uncertain. V lost 6 bases and J lost 4, with 12 bases in between. The length of the CDR3 is 13 residues. Germline loops: CDR1 MNHNS, CDR2 SASEGT. This CDR3 is CASSREAVTEAFF. CDR3 nucleotide sequence: TGTGCCAGCAGCCGTGAGGCAGTCACTGAAGCTTTCTTT.

V usage is TRBV19 and J usage is TRBJ2-1; D might be TRBD2 (6 bases). The CDR3 spans 16 residues. Germline-derived CDR1 and CDR2 are LNHDA and SQIVND (reference sequence). V shed 5 bases and J shed 4 bases, with 18 bases lying between them. CDR3 coding DNA: TGTGCCAGTAGTCCCCGGGCGGGATTGTTATACAATGAGCAGTTCTTC. Its protein is CASSPRAGLLYNEQFF.

This clonotype was picked up many times. The chain combines TRBV2 with TRBJ1-1; a weak D match, TRBD1 (5 bases). The CDR3 loop spans 12 amino acids. Germline CDR1 is SNHLY and CDR2 is FYNNEI. V lost 2 bases and J 7 bases, leaving 8 bases between the germline ends. The CDR3 region has the DNA TGTGCCAGCAGTGAATCGGGGCTTGAAGCTTTCTTT. Translated: CASSESGLEAFF.

This chain uses TRBV4-1 with TRBJ2-3; 10 bases are a match to TRBD2. The CDR3 length is 16 residues. Looked up from germline, CDR1 is MGHRA and CDR2 is YSYEKL. V lost 3 bases and J lost 0; bases outside the gene matches: 3. This CDR3 reads CASSHLLAGSTDTQYF. In DNA, the CDR3 is TGCGCCAGCAGCCATTTACTAGCGGGAAGCACAGATACGCAGTATTTT.

This clonotype has a count of ten or more. This chain connects TRBV12-5 to TRBJ1-2; 8 bases fit TRBD1. V shed 1 base, J shed 1 base, and the junction held 5 bases outside the gene matches. The germline CDR1 and CDR2 sequences are LGHNT and FRNRAP. The CDR3 is made up of 16 amino acids. The CDR3 DNA sequence: TGTGCTAGTGGTTTGGGGGGGACAGGAATTAACTATGGCTACACCTTC. It encodes CASGLGGTGINYGYTF.

As concerns this clonotype: Possible read error: a much larger clone is one base away. The CDR3 does not end in the conserved phenylalanine or tryptophan, so this is likely a read error. The rearrangement joins TRBV10-3 to TRBJ1-2; D is uncertain. The CDR3 loop spans 12 amino acids. The V end lost 4 bases, the J end lost 0 bases, and 3 bases lay between the germline ends. Germline V gene data show CDR1 as ENHRY and CDR2 as SYGVKD. CDR3 sequence: CAISATNYGYTL. As DNA, the CDR3 is TGTGCCATCAGTGCGACTAACTATGGCTACACCCTC.

V usage is TRBV2 and J usage is TRBJ2-7, with unresolved D. The CDR3 loop spans 11 amino acids. The V end lost 6 bases, the J end lost 6 bases, and 9 bases lay between the germline ends. CDR1 is SNHLY and CDR2 is FYNNEI in the germline V gene. CDR3 loop: CASRETAEQYF. The CDR3 bases are TGTGCCAGCAGGGAGACCGCCGAGCAGTACTTC.

This clonotype was counted ten times or more. This chain links TRBV27 with TRBJ2-7; TRBD1 agrees at 10 bases. The CDR3 spans 14 residues. Germline V CDR1 and CDR2: MNHEY, SMNVEV (reference sequence). Unmatched junction bases numbered 8, after V lost 6 bases and J lost 6 bases. The CDR3 sequence is CASSTGTGASEQYF. The CDR3 DNA follows: TGTGCCAGCAGCACCGGGACAGGGGCCTCCGAGCAGTACTTC.

This clonotype has just a few counts. The rearrangement links TRBV6-1 to TRBJ2-7; D is undetermined. Germline lookup yields CDR1 MNHNS and CDR2 SASEGT. This CDR3 contains 15 residues. Trimming removed 6 bases from V and 2 bases from J, with 17 bases in between. CDR3 sequence (DNA): TGTGCCAGCAGCCTGGAACCCCATTCCGCCTACGAGCAGTACTTC. It codes for CASSLEPHSAYEQYF.